This passage covers 5 T cell receptor beta chains from one sample sequenced in a study of Graves' ophthalmopathy and Graves' hyperthyroidism. Amplification targeted the TCR beta CDR3 regions, with RNA transcripts as the source material. Amplification began with first-round RT-PCR using HTBI primers, then second-round multiplex PCR was performed. From the multiplex PCR reads, TCRdb called clonotypes with MiXCR, one entry per CDR3 protein. Of a few hundred thousand distinct CDR3 sequences in the sample, around 18% were seen once. The sequenced sample was peripheral blood. The receptor set was obtained from a woman younger than 35 with Graves' ophthalmopathy.

V gene TRBV6-1 combines with J gene TRBJ1-2; D perhaps matches TRBD1 (6 bases). V lost 5 bases, J lost 3 bases, and 19 bases lay in between. The CDR3 is 16 amino acids. Germline V CDR1 and CDR2: MNHNS, SASEGT. CDR3 in DNA: TGTGCCAGCAGTCGGCGCGACCCAGGGGTGGACTATGGCTACACCTTC. Its translation: CASSRRDPGVDYGYTF.

V gene TRBV25-1 combines with J gene TRBJ2-7; D uncertain. CDR3 length: 14 amino acids. V was shortened by 3 bases and J by 0 bases, with 9 bases between the two germline ends. Germline CDR1 and CDR2: MGHDK and SYGVNS. CDR3 DNA: TGTGCCAGCAGTGACGGCTTCAGCTCCTACGAGCAGTACTTC. This translates into CASSDGFSSYEQYF.

This clonotype was found many times. V usage is TRBV28 and J usage is TRBJ2-7; 8 nucleotides align to TRBD2. The CDR3 runs to 14 residues. V lost 6 bases, J lost 6 bases, and 10 bases stayed unmatched. Germline lookup yields CDR1 MDHEN and CDR2 SYDVKM. CDR3 in amino acids: CASSLGTRGGEQYF. CDR3 in DNA: TGTGCCAGCAGCCTCGGGACACGGGGGGGCGAGCAGTACTTC. Drawing the rest from reference TRBV28 and TRBJ2-7, the complete variable domain is DVKVTQSSRYLVKRTGEKVFLECVQDMDHENMFWYRQDPGLGLRLIYFSYDVKMKEKGDIPEGYSVSREKKERFSLILESASTNQTSMYLCASSLGTRGGEQYFGPGTRLTVT.

This clonotype has ten or more counts. This rearrangement joins TRBV11-2 to TRBJ1-2; a weak D match, TRBD1 (5 bases). The CDR3 consists of 17 residues. Per the germline V gene, CDR1 is SGHAT and CDR2 is FQNNGV. V lost 1 base to trimming and J lost 4 bases, with 19 bases between them. The CDR3: CASSLVPTVGAAYGYTF. DNA for the CDR3: TGTGCCAGCAGCTTAGTCCCTACAGTAGGGGCGGCCTATGGCTACACCTTC.

This clonotype was counted ten times or more. The chain recombines TRBV24-1 with TRBJ2-6; unclear D gene. This CDR3 has 17 residues. Trimming cost V 4 bases and J 0 bases, with 12 bases left between them. Germline values: CDR1 KGHDR, CDR2 SFDVKD. The CDR3 is CATSDSGRFSGANVLTF. The CDR3 nucleotides read TGTGCCACCAGTGACTCGGGCCGCTTCTCTGGGGCCAACGTCCTGACTTTC.